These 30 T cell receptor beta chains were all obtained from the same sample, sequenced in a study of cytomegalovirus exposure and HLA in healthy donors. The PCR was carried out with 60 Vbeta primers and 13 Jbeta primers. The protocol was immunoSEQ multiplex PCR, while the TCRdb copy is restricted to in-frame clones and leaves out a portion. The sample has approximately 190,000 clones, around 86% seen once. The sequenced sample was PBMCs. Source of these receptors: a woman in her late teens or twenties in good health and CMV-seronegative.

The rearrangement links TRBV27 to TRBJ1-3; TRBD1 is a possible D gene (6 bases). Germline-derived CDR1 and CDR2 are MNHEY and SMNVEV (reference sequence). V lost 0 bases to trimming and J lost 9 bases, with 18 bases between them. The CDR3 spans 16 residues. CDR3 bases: TGTGCCAGCAGTTTATCGCCCCTTCTCAGGGGAGCCACCATATATTTT. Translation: CASSLSPLLRGATIYF.

CDR3 sequence reads: CASRQGTGTEAFF. The DNA of the CDR3 is TGTGCCAGTAGACAAGGGACAGGGACTGAAGCTTTCTTT. The rearrangement links TRBV19 to TRBJ1-1, with 9 bases matching TRBD1. Germline V gives CDR1 LNHDA, CDR2 SQIVND (reference sequence). The junction had 4 bases not matched to a gene; V was cut back by 6 bases and J by 5 bases. CDR3 length: 13 residues.

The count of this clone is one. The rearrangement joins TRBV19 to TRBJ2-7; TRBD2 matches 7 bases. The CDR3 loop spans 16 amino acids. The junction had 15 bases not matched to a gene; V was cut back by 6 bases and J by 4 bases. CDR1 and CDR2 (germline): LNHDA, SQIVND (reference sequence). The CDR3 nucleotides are TGTGCCAGTAGGGCCCCTTTTTGGGCGGGAGCTTACGAGCAGTACTTC. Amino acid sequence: CASRAPFWAGAYEQYF.

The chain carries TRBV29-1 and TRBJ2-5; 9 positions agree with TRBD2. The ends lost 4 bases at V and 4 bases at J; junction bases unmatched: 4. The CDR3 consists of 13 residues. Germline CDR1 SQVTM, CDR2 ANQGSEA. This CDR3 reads CSVAVAGVETQYF. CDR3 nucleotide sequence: TGCAGCGTTGCGGTAGCGGGAGTAGAGACCCAGTACTTC.

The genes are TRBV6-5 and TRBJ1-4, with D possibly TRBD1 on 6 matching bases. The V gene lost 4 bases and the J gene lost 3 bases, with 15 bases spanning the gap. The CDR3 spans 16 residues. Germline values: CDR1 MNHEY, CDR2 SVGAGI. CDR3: CASSSSPGHSNEKLFF. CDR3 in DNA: TGTGCCAGCAGTTCATCACCGGGACACTCTAATGAAAAACTGTTTTTT.

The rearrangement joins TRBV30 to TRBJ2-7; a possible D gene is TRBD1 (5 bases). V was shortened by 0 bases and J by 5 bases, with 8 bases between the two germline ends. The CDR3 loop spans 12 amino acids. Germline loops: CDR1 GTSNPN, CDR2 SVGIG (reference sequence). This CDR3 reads CAWSVSRDEQYF. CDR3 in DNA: TGTGCCTGGAGTGTAAGCAGGGACGAGCAGTACTTC.

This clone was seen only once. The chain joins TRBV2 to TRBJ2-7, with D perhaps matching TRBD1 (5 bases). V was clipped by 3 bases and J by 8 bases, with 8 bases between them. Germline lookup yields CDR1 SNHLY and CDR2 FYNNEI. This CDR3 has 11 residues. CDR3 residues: CASSDQDKQYF. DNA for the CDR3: TGTGCCAGCAGTGACCAGGACAAGCAGTACTTC.

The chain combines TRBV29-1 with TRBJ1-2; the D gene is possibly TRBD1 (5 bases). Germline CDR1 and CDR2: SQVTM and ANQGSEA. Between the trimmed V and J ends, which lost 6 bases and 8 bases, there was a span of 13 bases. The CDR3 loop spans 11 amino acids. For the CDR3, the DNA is TGCAGCGTGGCTTGGGGGGAGGGCTACACCTTC. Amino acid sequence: CSVAWGEGYTF.

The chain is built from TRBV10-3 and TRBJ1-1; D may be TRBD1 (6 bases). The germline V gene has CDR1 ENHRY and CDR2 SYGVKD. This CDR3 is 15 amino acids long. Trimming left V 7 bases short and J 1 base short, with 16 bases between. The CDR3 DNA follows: TGTGCCATCACCAAGGACAGCCCTCCGAACACTGAAGCTTTCTTT. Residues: CAITKDSPPNTEAFF.

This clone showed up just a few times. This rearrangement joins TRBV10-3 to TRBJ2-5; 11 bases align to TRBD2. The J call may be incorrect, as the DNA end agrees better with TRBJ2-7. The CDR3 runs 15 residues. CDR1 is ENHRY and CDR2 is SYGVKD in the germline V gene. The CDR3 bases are TGTGCCATCAGTGAGGGGACTAGCGGAGCTAACGAGCAGTACTTC. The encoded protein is CAISEGTSGANEQYF.

The CDR3 DNA reads as TGTGCCTGGAGTCTCTACTGGGAGGGCTACACCTTC. Protein: CAWSLYWEGYTF. V and J are TRBV30 and TRBJ1-2; D not resolved. This CDR3 contains 12 residues. In germline, CDR1 is GTSNPN, CDR2 SVGIG (reference sequence). Trimming left V 2 bases short and J 8 bases short, with 12 bases between.

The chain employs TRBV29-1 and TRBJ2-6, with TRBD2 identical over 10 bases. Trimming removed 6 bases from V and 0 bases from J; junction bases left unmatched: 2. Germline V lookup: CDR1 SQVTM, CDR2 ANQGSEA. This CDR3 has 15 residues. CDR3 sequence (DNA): TGCAGCGTCCGGACTAGCGGCTCTGGGGCCAACGTCCTGACTTTC. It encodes CSVRTSGSGANVLTF.

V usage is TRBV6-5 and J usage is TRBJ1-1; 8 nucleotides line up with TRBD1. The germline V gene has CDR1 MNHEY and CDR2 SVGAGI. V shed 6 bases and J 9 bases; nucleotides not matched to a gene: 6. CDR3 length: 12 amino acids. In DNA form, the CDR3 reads TGTGCCAGCAGGACCGGACAGGGAAAAGCTTTCTTT. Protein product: CASRTGQGKAFF.

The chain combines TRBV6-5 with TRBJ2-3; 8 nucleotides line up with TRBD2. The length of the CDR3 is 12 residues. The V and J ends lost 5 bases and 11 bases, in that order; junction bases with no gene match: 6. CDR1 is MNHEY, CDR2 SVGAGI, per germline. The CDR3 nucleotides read TGTGCCAGCAGTCGCCGGGGGGGTGGGCAGTATTTT. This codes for CASSRRGGGQYF.

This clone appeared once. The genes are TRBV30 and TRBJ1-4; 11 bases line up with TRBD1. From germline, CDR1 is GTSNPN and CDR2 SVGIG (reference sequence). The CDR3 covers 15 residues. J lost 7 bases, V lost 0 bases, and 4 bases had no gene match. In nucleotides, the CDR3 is TGTGCCTGGAGTGTACTTGGGACAGGGGGTGAAAAACTGTTTTTT. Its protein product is CAWSVLGTGGEKLFF.

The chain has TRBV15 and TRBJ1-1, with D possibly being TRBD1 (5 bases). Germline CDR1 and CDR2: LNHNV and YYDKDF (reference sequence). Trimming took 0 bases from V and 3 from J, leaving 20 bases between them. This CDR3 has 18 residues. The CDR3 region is CATSRDRGGRGGDTEAFF. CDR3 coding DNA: TGTGCCACCAGCAGAGATCGAGGCGGGCGGGGAGGGGACACTGAAGCTTTCTTT. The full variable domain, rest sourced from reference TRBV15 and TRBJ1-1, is DAMVIQNPRYQVTQFGKPVTLSCSQTLNHNVMYWYQQKSSQAPKLLFHYYDKDFNNEADTPDNFQSRRPNTSFCFLDIRSPGLGDTAMYLCATSRDRGGRGGDTEAFFGQGTRLTVV.

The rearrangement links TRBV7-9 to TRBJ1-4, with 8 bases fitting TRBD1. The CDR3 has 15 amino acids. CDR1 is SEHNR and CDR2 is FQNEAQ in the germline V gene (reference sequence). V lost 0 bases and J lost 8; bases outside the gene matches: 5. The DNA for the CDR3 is TGTGCCAGCAGCTTAGCGGGGACAGGTCGGGAAAAACTGTTTTTT. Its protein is CASSLAGTGREKLFF.

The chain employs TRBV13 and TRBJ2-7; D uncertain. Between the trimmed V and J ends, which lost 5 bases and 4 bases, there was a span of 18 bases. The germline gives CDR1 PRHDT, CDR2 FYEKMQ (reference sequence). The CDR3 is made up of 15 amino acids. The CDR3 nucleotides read TGTGCCAGCAGCCCCACCCGAGGTCGGGTATACGAGCAGTACTTC. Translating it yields CASSPTRGRVYEQYF.

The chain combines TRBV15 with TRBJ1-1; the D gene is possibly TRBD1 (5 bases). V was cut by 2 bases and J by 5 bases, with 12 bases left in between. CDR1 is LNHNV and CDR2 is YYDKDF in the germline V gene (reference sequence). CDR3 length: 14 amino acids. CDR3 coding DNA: TGTGCCACCAGCAGACCTGGGGAGGGGACTGAAGCTTTCTTT. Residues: CATSRPGEGTEAFF.

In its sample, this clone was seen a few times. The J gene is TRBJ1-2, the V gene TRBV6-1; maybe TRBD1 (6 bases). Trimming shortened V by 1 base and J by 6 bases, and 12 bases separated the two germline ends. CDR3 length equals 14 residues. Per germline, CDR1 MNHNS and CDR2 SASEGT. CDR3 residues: CASSEDGWGHGYTF. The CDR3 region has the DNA TGTGCCAGCAGTGAAGACGGGTGGGGGCATGGCTACACCTTC.

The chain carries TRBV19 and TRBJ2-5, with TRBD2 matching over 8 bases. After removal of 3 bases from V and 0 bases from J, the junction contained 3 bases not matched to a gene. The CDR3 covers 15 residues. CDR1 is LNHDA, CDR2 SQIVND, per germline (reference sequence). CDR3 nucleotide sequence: TGTGCCAGTAGTATGCGCGGGAGGTACCAAGAGACCCAGTACTTC. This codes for CASSMRGRYQETQYF.

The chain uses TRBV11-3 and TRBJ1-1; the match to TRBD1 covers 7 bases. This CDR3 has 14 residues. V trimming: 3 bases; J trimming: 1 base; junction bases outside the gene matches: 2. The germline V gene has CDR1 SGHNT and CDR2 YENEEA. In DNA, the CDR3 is TGTGCCAGCAGCTTCCGACAGGGGAACACTGAAGCTTTCTTT. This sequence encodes CASSFRQGNTEAFF.

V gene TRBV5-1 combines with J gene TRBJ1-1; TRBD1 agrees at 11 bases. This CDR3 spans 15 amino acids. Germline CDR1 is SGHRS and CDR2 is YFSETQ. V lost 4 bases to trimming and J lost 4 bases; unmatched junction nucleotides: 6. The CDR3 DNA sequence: TGCGCCAGCAGCGCCTCCGGGACAGGGGGCACTGAAGCTTTCTTT. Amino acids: CASSASGTGGTEAFF. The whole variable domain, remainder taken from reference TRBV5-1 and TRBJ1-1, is KAGVTQTPRYLIKTRGQQVTLSCSPISGHRSVSWYQQTPGQGLQFLFEYFSETQRNKGNFPGRFSGRQFSNSRSEMNVSTLELGDSALYLCASSASGTGGTEAFFGQGTRLTVV.

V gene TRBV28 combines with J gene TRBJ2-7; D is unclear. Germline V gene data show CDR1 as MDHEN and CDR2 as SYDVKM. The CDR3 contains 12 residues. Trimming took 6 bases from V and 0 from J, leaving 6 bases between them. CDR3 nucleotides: TGTGCCAGCAGAGCCACCTCCTACGAGCAGTACTTC. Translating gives CASRATSYEQYF.

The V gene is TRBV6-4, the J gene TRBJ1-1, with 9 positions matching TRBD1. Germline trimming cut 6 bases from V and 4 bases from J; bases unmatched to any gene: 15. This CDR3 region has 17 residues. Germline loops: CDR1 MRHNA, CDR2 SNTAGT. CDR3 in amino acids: CASRPDRGRLYRTEAFF. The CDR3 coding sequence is TGTGCCAGCAGACCGGACAGGGGCCGCTTATATCGCACTGAAGCTTTCTTT.

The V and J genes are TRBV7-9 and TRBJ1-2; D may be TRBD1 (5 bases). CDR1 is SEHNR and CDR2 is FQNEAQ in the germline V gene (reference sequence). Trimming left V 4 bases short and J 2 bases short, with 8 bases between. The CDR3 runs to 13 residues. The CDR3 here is CASSSGGNYGYTF. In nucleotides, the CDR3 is TGTGCCAGCAGCTCCGGGGGGAACTATGGCTACACCTTC.

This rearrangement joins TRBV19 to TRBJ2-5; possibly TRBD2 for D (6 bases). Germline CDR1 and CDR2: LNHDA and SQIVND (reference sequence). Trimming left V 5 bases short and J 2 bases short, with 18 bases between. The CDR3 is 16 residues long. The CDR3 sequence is CASSARTLGRQETQYF. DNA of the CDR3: TGTGCCAGTAGTGCACGGACACTGGGGAGGCAAGAGACCCAGTACTTC.

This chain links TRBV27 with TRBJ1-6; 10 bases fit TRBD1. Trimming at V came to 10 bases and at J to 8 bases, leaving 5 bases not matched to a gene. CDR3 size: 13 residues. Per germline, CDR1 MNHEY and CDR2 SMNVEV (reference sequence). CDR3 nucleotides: TGTGCCACCCGACAGGGGGCTTATTCACCCCTCCACTTT. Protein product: CATRQGAYSPLHF.

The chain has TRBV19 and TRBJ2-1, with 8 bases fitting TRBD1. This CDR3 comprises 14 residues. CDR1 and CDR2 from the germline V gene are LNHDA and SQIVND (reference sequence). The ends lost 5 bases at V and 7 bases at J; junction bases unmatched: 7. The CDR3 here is CASSARQGRNEQFF. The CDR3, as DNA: TGTGCCAGTAGTGCCAGACAGGGGAGGAATGAGCAGTTCTTC.

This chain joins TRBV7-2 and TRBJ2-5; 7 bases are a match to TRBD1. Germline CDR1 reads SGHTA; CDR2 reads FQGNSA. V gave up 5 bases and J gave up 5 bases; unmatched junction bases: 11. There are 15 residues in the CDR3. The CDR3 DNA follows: TGTGCCAGCAGCCGAGTAACAGGGGCGGAGGAGACCCAGTACTTC. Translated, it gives CASSRVTGAEETQYF.